The subject of this entry is one TCR beta chain. Symptom resolution, clearance, or two negative PCRs marked donors in Cohort 3 as recovered. The entry originates in a study of blood T cell repertoires in COVID-19. Background on the study: Some COVID-19 samples were acute and others convalescent; all came from the United States, Italy and Spain. T cells, B-cell-depleted T cells, or PBMCs provided the cDNA or gDNA that served as material.

Some clones are missing from TCRdb's copy, which holds only in-frame ones; the method was immunoSEQ multiplex PCR. The sample lists 200,000 to 250,000 clones, 88% occurring once. Germline V gene data show CDR1 as KGHDR and CDR2 as SFDVKD. V dropped 4 bases and J dropped 6 bases, with 11 bases sitting between them. This CDR3 comprises 14 residues. Sequenced: PBMCs or T cells enriched from blood (not recorded which). The V gene is TRBV24-1, the J gene TRBJ2-2, with D maybe TRBD1 (6 bases). The clonotype was recovered from a woman younger than 45 who had recovered from COVID-19. Here the CDR3 reads CATSESGTSGELFF. The DNA of the CDR3 is TGTGCCACCAGTGAGTCCGGGACATCCGGGGAGCTGTTTTTT.